This T cell receptor beta chain was recorded in a study of CD8+CD57+ T cells in acquired aplastic anemia. About the study: CD4+ cells from healthy donors averaged about 10 million reads.

TCR beta VDJ and CDR3 profiling used genomic DNA as template. TCRdb recomputed calls from the reads with MiXCR, one row per CDR3 protein. The table includes about 180,000 distinct CDR3 sequences, around half detected once. As concerns this clonotype: What it binds is unknown.

The V gene's germline CDR1 is LGHDT and CDR2 YNNKEL (reference sequence). The CDR3 extends over 16 amino acids. Losses at the gene ends were 2 bases for V and 5 bases for J; bases not matched to a gene: 9. Study outcomes and limitations: Patients and controls were found to share 25 to 30 CD8+ CDR3 sequences.

The rearrangement uses TRBV3-1 and TRBJ2-1; TRBD2 agrees at 7 bases. The receptor was derived from a human donor in good health. Sequencing input: sorted CD4+, CD8+, or CD8+CD57+ T cells (not recorded which) from PBMCs. In DNA form, the CDR3 reads TGTGCCAGCAGCCAAAGTGGGGCGGGAGCGGACAATGAGCAGTTCTTC. This codes for CASSQSGAGADNEQFF.